The present T cell receptor (beta chain) was sequenced within a study of neurological immune-mediated disorders. This clonotype was picked up many times. The V gene's germline CDR1 is SGHAT and CDR2 FQNNGV. J was trimmed by 5 bases and V by 0 bases; bases with no gene match: 4. The CDR3 has 14 amino acids. Time point: longitudinal time-point 3. Unsorted libraries were prepared from 2 million PBMCs that had been stored at -80 C. The team produced cDNA through 5'RACE using 10-nucleotide random UMIs. Every sequencing run drew on 15-18 subjects and yielded over 170 million TCR-beta sequences. TCRdb called the 5' RACE reads again in MiXCR, with one record for every CDR3 protein. The sample records roughly 100,000 distinct CDR3 sequences, less than 14% being singletons.

Input material: PBMCs. The chain uses TRBV11-2 and TRBJ2-7; 7 bases fit TRBD1. The sequence came from a female donor with HTLV-1-associated myelopathy (HAM/TSP). This CDR3 reads CASSLEVQGHEQYF. DNA for the CDR3: TGTGCCAGCAGCTTAGAGGTACAGGGGCACGAGCAGTACTTC.